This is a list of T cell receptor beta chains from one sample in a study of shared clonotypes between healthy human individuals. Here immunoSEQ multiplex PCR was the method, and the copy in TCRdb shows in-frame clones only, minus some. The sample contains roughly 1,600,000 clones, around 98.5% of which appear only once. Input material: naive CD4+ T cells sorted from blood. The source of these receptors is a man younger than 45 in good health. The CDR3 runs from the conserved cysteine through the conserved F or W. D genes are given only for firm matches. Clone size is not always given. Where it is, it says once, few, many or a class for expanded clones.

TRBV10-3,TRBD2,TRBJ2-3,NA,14,TGTGCCATCAGCGGACTAGCGGGAGGAGATACGCAGTATTTT,CAISGLAGGDTQYF
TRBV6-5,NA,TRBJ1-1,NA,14,TGTGCCAGCATCGACGGGGGGCCGAACACTGAAGCTTTCTTT,CASIDGGPNTEAFF
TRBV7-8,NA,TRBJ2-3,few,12,TGTGCCAGCAGCTTAGTTGTGAATACGCAGTATTTT,CASSLVVNTQYF
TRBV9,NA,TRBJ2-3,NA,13,TGTGCCAGCAGCGCCGCAAGCACAGATACGCAGTATTTT,CASSAASTDTQYF
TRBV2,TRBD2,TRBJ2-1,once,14,TGTGCCAGCGGGACTAGCGGGAGGGCCGGTGAGCAGTTCTTC,CASGTSGRAGEQFF
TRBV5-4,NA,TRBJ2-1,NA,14,TGTGCCAGCAGCAGGGGATCCAAGTACAATGAGCAGTTCTTC,CASSRGSKYNEQFF
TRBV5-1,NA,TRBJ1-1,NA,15,TGCGCCAGCAGCTTGGGGGTCCAAAGGAACACTGAAGCTTTCTTT,CASSLGVQRNTEAFF
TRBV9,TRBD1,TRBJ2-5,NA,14,TGTGCCAGCAGCGCCCCGGGACAGCAAGAGACCCAGTACTTC,CASSAPGQQETQYF
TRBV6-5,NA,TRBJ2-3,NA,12,TGTGCCACCGGACTGATCACAGATACGCAGTATTTT,CATGLITDTQYF
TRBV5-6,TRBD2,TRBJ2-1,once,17,TGTGCCAGCAGCTCGCCCCTACTAGCGGGAGGGAACAATGAGCAGTTCTTC,CASSSPLLAGGNNEQFF
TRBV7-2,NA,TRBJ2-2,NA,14,TGTGCCAGCACCGACATTATTTGGGCCGGGGAGCTGTTTTTT,CASTDIIWAGELFF
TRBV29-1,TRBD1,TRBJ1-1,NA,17,TGCAGCGTTGACCGCTGGGGTCAGGGGGCTAATCGTACTGAAGCTTTCTTT,CSVDRWGQGANRTEAFF
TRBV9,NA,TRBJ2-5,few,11,TGTGCCAGCAGCGCCGAAGAGACCCAGTACTTC,CASSAEETQYF
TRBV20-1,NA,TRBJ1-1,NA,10,TGCAGTGCTAGCGGCACTGAAGCTTTCTTT,CSASGTEAFF
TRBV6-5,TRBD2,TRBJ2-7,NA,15,TGTGCCAGCAGTACTAGCGGAGGAAGCTCCTACGAGCAGTACTTC,CASSTSGGSSYEQYF
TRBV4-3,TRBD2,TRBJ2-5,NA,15,TGCGCCAGCAGCCAAGACAGGACTAGCGGTGAGACCCAGTACTTC,CASSQDRTSGETQYF
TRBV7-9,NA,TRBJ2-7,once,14,TGTGCCAGCAGCTCCAGGGAGGGGGCTTACGAGCAGTACTTC,CASSSREGAYEQYF
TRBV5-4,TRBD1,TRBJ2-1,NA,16,TGTGCCAGCAGCTTTTTAGGACAGGGGGACTACAATGAGCAGTTCTTC,CASSFLGQGDYNEQFF
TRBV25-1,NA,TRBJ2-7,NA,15,TGTGCCAGCAGTGCGGCGACAGGCGGTGGCTACGAGCAGTACTTC,CASSAATGGGYEQYF
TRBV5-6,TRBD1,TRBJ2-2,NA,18,TGTGCCAGCAGCGTAACTTCCGGCACAGGGGGGATCACCGGGGAGCTGTTTTTT,CASSVTSGTGGITGELFF
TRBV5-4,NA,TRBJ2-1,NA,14,TGTGCCAGCAGCCTGACCCTTACCGACAATGAGCAGTTCTTC,CASSLTLTDNEQFF
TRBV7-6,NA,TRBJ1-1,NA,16,TGTGCCAGCAGCTTAGCCTGGAAGGGTTCGAACACTGAAGCTTTCTTT,CASSLAWKGSNTEAFF
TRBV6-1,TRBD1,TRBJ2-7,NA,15,TGTGCCAGCACCCCGACAGGGTCCAGCTCCTACGAGCAGTACTTC,CASTPTGSSSYEQYF
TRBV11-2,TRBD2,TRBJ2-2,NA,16,TGTGCCAGCAGCTTCGGTAGCGGGAGAGGGACCGGGGAGCTGTTTTTT,CASSFGSGRGTGELFF
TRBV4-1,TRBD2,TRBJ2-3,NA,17,TGCGCCAGCAGCCAAGCCGCGGGAGATTCGCACACAGATACGCAGTATTTT,CASSQAAGDSHTDTQYF
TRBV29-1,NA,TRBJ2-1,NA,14,TGCAGCGTTGTTAGGGGGATCTCCTACAATGAGCAGTTCTTC,CSVVRGISYNEQFF
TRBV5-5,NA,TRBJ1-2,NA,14,TGTGCCAGCAGCCCGAATAGTCTGGGCTATGGCTACACCTTC,CASSPNSLGYGYTF
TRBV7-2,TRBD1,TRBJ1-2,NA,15,TGTGCCAGCAGCCAGGGGACAGGGCGATTATATGGCTACACCTTC,CASSQGTGRLYGYTF
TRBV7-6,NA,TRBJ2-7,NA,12,TGTGCCAGCAGCTTCTCTGGCGGCGAGCAGTACTTC,CASSFSGGEQYF
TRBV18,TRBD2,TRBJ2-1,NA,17,TGTGCCAGCTCACCACAGTTGACTAGCGGGACCTACAATGAGCAGTTCTTC,CASSPQLTSGTYNEQFF
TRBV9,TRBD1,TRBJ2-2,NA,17,TGTGCCAGCAGCGGGACAGGGTTCCCCGCGAACACCGGGGAGCTGTTTTTT,CASSGTGFPANTGELFF
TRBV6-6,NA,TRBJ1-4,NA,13,TGTGCCGGCTATCGGGATGTTAATGAAAAACTGTTTTTT,CAGYRDVNEKLFF
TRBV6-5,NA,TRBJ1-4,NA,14,TGTGCCAGCAGTTACTCTCAGGCTAATGAAAAACTGTTTTTT,CASSYSQANEKLFF
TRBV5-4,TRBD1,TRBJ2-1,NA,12,TGTGCCAGCAGCTTACAGGGGAATGAGCAGTTCTTC,CASSLQGNEQFF
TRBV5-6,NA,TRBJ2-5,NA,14,TGTGCCAGCAGCAACAGACACCTCCAAGAGACCCAGTACTTC,CASSNRHLQETQYF
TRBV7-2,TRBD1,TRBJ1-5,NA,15,TGTGCCAGCAGCTTAAGAACAGGGGGCATTCAGCCCCAGCATTTT,CASSLRTGGIQPQHF
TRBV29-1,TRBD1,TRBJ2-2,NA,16,TGCAGCGTTGAAGAGTCCAGGGGGAGTAACACCGGGGAGCTGTTTTTT,CSVEESRGSNTGELFF
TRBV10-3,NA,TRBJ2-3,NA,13,TGTGCCATCAGTGATTGGGGGGCAGATACGCAGTATTTT,CAISDWGADTQYF
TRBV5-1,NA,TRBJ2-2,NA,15,TGCGCCAGCAGCTTGAAGGGAGGAGAGACCGGGGAGCTGTTTTTT,CASSLKGGETGELFF
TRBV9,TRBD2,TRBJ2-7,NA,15,TGTGCCAGCAGCGTAGGAACTAGCGCCTTGGGGGAGCAGTACTTC,CASSVGTSALGEQYF
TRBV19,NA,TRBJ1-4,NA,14,TGTGCCAGTAGTCCATCGGGGTTCGGGGAAAAACTGTTTTTT,CASSPSGFGEKLFF
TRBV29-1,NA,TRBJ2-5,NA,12,TGCAGCGTTGGAGGGGGAGGAGAGACCCAGTACTTC,CSVGGGGETQYF
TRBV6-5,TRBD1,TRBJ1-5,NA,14,TGTGCCAGCAGTTTACAGGGGGAAGGTCAGCCCCAGCATTTT,CASSLQGEGQPQHF
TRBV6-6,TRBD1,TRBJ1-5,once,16,TGTGCCAGCAGCGACGGGTCGGGACAGGGAAATCAGCCCCAGCATTTT,CASSDGSGQGNQPQHF
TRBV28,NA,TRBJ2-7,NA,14,TGTGCCAGCAGTTCACTCCCCGGGCAGGGAGAGCAGTACTTC,CASSSLPGQGEQYF
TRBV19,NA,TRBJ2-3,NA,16,TGTGCCAGTAGTGTTCCCGGACAAGGGATTACAGATACGCAGTATTTT,CASSVPGQGITDTQYF
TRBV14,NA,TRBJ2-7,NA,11,TGTGCCAGCAGCCAAGCTTACGAGCAGTACTTC,CASSQAYEQYF
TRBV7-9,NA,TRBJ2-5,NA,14,TGTGCCAGCAGCCCGTCGCGGATTCAAGAGACCCAGTACTTC,CASSPSRIQETQYF
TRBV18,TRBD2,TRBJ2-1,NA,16,TGTGCCAGCTCACCACCGACTAGCGGGAGAATGAATGAGCAGTTCTTC,CASSPPTSGRMNEQFF
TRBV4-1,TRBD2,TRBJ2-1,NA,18,TGCGCCAGCAGGACGACTAGACTACGGGAGGGCCTAGAAAATGAGCAGTTCTTC,CASRTTRLREGLENEQFF
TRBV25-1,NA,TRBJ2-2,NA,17,TGTGCCACCCTCCGGCAGGGGAATCCTTCGGGGACCGGGGAGCTGTTTTTT,CATLRQGNPSGTGELFF
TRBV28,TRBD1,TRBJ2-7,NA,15,TGTGCCAGCAGTTTCTCGGCAGGGGGCTCTGACGAGCAGTACTTC,CASSFSAGGSDEQYF
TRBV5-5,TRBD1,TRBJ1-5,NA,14,TGTGCCAGCAGCTTGACAGGGGGCGTAACTCCCCAGCATTTT,CASSLTGGVTPQHF